A selection of T cell receptor beta chains follows, all from one sample in a study of blood T cell repertoires in COVID-19. Here immunoSEQ multiplex PCR was the method, and the copy in TCRdb shows in-frame clones only, minus some. The table records more than 200,000 clones, 88% of them present only once. The material sequenced was PBMCs or T cells enriched from blood (not recorded which). All receptors derive from a woman between 25 and 40 years old who had been exposed to COVID-19. The conserved cysteine and the conserved F or W are not part of the CDR3 here.

v_gene	j_gene	CDR3aa
TRBV4-1	TRBJ2-1	ASSQDGAGTSFIDEQF
TRBV20-1	TRBJ2-1	SASIAGELYNEQF
TRBV10-3	TRBJ2-1	AISPGVAGGGNEQF
TRBV7-2	TRBJ2-7	ASSSRSGPYEQY
TRBV30	TRBJ1-6	AWSGRFGSPLH
TRBV27	TRBJ1-5	ASSLWRNQPQH
TRBV18	TRBJ1-6	ASSLWDRANSPLH
TRBV6-5	TRBJ1-1	ASETLTEAF
TRBV13	TRBJ1-6	ASSLVGGRYNSPLH
TRBV19	TRBJ1-5	ASSSSSVNQPQH
TRBV19	TRBJ2-2	ASSRSPGSANTGELF
TRBV7-8	TRBJ1-6	ASSLVVGGGSPLH
TRBV5-6	TRBJ2-2	ASSLLSGSKPGELF
TRBV2	TRBJ1-6	ASGIGTGNSPLH
TRBV11-2	TRBJ2-3	ASSLASSTDTQY
TRBV29-1	TRBJ1-1	STGQGNTEAF
TRBV4-1	TRBJ2-5	ASSPRAGLMETQY
TRBV5-4	TRBJ2-5	ASSLGAGYQETQY
TRBV19	TRBJ2-7	ASSIFSGRSDEQY
TRBV18	TRBJ2-3	ASSPLASGTTDTQY
TRBV5-1	TRBJ2-3	ASSFGTDTQY
TRBV11-2	TRBJ1-2	ASGQDNYGYT
TRBV6-6	TRBJ1-6	ASSYQGARGALH
TRBV28	TRBJ1-5	ASKQGGGQPQH